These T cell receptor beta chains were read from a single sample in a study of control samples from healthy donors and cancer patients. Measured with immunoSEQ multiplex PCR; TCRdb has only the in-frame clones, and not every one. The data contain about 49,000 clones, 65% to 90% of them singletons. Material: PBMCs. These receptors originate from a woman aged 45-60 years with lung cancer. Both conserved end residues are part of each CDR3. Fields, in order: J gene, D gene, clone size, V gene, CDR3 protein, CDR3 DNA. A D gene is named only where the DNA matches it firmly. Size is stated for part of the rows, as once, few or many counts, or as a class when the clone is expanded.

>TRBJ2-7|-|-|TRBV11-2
CASSLGRSYEQYF
TGTGCCAGCAGCTTAGGCAGGTCCTACGAGCAGTACTTC
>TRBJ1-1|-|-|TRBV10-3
CAIGDWNTEAFF
TGTGCCATCGGTGACTGGAACACTGAAGCTTTCTTT
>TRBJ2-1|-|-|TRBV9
CASSVVGESYNEQFF
TGTGCCAGCAGCGTAGTTGGGGAATCCTACAATGAGCAGTTCTTC
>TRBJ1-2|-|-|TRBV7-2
CASSLTDLYGYTF
TGTGCCAGCAGCTTGACAGACCTCTATGGCTACACCTTC
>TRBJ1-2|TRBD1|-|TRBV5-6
CASSDTGATNYGYTF
TGTGCCAGCAGCGATACAGGGGCGACTAACTATGGCTACACCTTC
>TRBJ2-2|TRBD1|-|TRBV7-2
CASRLAGGESTGELFF
TGTGCCAGCAGGTTAGCAGGGGGCGAGAGCACCGGGGAGCTGTTTTTT
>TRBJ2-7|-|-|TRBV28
CASKDSFYEQYF
TGTGCCAGCAAGGACAGTTTCTACGAGCAGTACTTC
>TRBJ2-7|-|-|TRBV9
CASSVSPGPAVNEQYF
TGTGCCAGCAGCGTTTCTCCGGGACCCGCGGTCAACGAGCAGTACTTC
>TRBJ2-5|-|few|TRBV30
CAWSVGGLGTQYF
TGTGCCTGGAGTGTTGGGGGCCTTGGGACCCAGTACTTC
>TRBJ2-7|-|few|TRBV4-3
CASSQNRYGYEQYF
TGCGCCAGCAGCCAAAACAGGTACGGCTACGAGCAGTACTTC
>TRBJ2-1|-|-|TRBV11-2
CASSVVGGPIDEQFF
TGTGCCAGCAGCGTCGTGGGGGGGCCTATTGATGAGCAGTTCTTC
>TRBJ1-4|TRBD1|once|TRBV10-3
CAIKDDRANEKLFF
TGTGCCATTAAAGATGACAGGGCTAATGAAAAACTGTTTTTT
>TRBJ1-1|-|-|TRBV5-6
CASSPRPGPEGEAFF
TGTGCCAGCAGCCCGCGTCCGGGGCCAGAGGGAGAAGCTTTCTTT
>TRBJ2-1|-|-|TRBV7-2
CATLVDRGYNEQFF
TGTGCCACCCTAGTCGACCGGGGATACAATGAGCAGTTCTTC
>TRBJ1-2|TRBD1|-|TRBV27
CASRTGGAGYTF
TGTGCCAGTAGGACAGGGGGCGCAGGCTACACCTTC